This T cell receptor (beta chain) comes out of a study of blood T cells in healthy people across ages. With a J-beta primer mix and a sample-barcoded 5' primer, a second PCR ran about 7 to 12 cycles. One entry per CDR3 protein results from TCRdb running MiXCR on the 5' RACE reads. The table has about 1,800,000 distinct CDR3 sequences, roughly 30% seen once; the top ten hold 7.7%. The CDR3 spans 14 residues. The germline CDR1 and CDR2 sequences are SNHLY and FYNNEI. V is TRBV2 and J is TRBJ2-4; possible D gene TRBD1, 5 bases. The last part of the DNA fits TRBJ2-7 better; the J call may be wrong. Sequencing was performed on blood. The sequence was obtained from a woman aged 25 to 39 in good health. CDR3 region: CASSAQGSLYEQYF. The CDR3 region has the DNA TGTGCCAGCAGTGCGCAGGGATCCCTCTACGAGCAGTACTTC.